This T cell receptor (beta chain) was sequenced for a study of cytomegalovirus exposure and HLA in healthy donors. Study findings and constraints: The listing of approximately 160 TCR beta chains classed them as cytomegalovirus-associated. Reportedly, TCR beta sequences accurately predicted HLA-A and HLA-B alleles in most subjects. Later work found that TCR association rates differed between HLA loci; DRB1 had the most and HLA-C the fewest. Later work showed greater clonal expansion in HLA-associated TCR beta chains than in equally common others.

Note on this clone: Its antigen is not identified.

PCR amplification relied on 60 Vbeta primers (plus 13 Jbeta primers). Repertoires were generated with immunoSEQ multiplex PCR, while TCRdb's copy carries only in-frame clones and drops some. Of about 84,000 clones in the sample, roughly 78% are singletons; the top ten hold nearly 2.5%. The CDR3 totals 13 residues. The germline V and J ends were trimmed by 6 bases and 0 bases, with 8 bases remaining between them. Germline V gives CDR1 SGHAT, CDR2 FQDESV (reference sequence). This receptor was obtained from a male donor in good health and CMV-seropositive. The rearrangement joins TRBV11-1 to TRBJ1-1, with D unclear. The sequencing sample was made of PBMCs. The CDR3 here is CASSTHMNTEAFF. The CDR3 DNA reads TGTGCCAGCAGTACACACATGAACACTGAAGCTTTCTTT.